This T cell receptor beta chain was identified during a study of vaccination and CD4 T cells after COVID-19. Across the study: Following dose two, a median about 71 days (range 14 to 241) passed before post-vaccine samples were taken. Whole-study findings and limits: A relatively small number of convalescent patients were studied, and no early post-infection timepoints were included.

Treatment here: approximately nine-day PBMC culture with coronavirus spike peptide pools or control peptides (ViraFEST assay). Using peptide pools, antigen-specific T cells were expanded in ViraFEST before TCRs were sequenced. The table lists this clonotype with a few counts. Its specificity is unknown. Trimming stripped 8 bases from V and 0 bases from J, with 14 bases between. The length of the CDR3 is 14 residues. The V gene's germline CDR1 is MNHNS and CDR2 SASEGT. CD4+ T cells that had been cultured provided DNA sequenced with the Oncomine TCR Beta short-read assay. Genomic DNA extraction was carried out from cultured CD4+ T cells. One entry per CDR3 protein, called by TCRdb with MiXCR from the PCR reads. The table has over 14,000 distinct CDR3 sequences, approximately 45% seen once; the top ten hold approximately 17%.

This clonotype originated in a human donor with COVID-19. Input material: cultured CD4+ T cells from blood. The V and J genes are TRBV6-1 and TRBJ2-7, with D perhaps matching TRBD1 (5 bases). CDR3 loop: CASEATGASYEQYF. CDR3 coding DNA: TGTGCCAGCGAGGCCACTGGGGCCTCCTACGAGCAGTACTTC.